This T cell receptor beta chain was sequenced in a study of cytomegalovirus exposure and HLA in healthy donors. Study results and limitations: No immune exposure information besides CMV serostatus was available. The study flagged fewer than 200 TCR beta chains as cytomegalovirus-associated. As a later analysis revealed, most CMV-associated TCR beta chains appeared HLA-restricted.

The PCR was carried out with 60 Vbeta primers and 13 Jbeta primers. Assay used: immunoSEQ multiplex PCR; TCRdb lists only in-frame clones, some missing. This table holds approximately 180,000 clones, about 85% found once. Donors were ostensibly healthy at sampling, although undocumented immune exposures were probable. Per germline, CDR1 KGHSH and CDR2 LQKENI. The length of the CDR3 is 16 residues. Trimming cost V 3 bases and J 0 bases, with 14 bases left between them. With regard to this clone: The target antigen is unknown.

The V gene is TRBV18, the J gene TRBJ1-2; tentative D call: TRBD1 (5 bases). The source is a woman aged 45-65 years in good health and CMV-seronegative. Sequencing was carried out using PBMCs. The CDR3 DNA follows: TGTGCCAGCTCACCCTTAGACAGCCCTGCTAACTATGGCTACACCTTC. It codes for CASSPLDSPANYGYTF.